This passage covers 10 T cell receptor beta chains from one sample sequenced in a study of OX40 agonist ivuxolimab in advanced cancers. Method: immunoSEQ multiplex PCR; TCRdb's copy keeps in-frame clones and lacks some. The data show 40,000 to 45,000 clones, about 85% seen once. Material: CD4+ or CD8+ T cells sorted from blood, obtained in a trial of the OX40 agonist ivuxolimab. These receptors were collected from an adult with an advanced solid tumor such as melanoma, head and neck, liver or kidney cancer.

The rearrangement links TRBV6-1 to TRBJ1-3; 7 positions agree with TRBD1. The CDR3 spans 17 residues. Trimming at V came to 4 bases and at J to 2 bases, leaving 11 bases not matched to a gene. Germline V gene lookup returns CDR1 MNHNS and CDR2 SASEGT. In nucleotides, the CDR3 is TGTGCCAGCAGTGCCTACCCGACAGGGTTCGCTGGAAACACCATATATTTT. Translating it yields CASSAYPTGFAGNTIYF.

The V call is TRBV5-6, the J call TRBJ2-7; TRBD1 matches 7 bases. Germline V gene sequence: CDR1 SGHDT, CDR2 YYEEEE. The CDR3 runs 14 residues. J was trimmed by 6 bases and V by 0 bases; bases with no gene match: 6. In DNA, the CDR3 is TGTGCCAGCAGCTTGGGACAGGGTGCGACCGAGCAGTACTTC. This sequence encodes CASSLGQGATEQYF.

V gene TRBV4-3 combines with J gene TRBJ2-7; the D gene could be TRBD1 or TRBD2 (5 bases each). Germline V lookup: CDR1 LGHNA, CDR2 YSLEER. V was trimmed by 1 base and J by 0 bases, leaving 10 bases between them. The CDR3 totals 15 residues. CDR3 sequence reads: CASSQAGTGSYEQYF. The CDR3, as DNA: TGCGCCAGCAGCCAAGCCGGGACGGGCTCCTACGAGCAGTACTTC.

CDR3: CASSFRGSGLLGQYF. The CDR3, as DNA: TGTGCCAGCAGTTTTCGGGGCAGTGGGCTTTTGGGGCAGTACTTC. The genes are TRBV27 and TRBJ2-7; tentatively, D is TRBD1 or TRBD2 (5 bases each). Germline values: CDR1 MNHEY, CDR2 SMNVEV (reference sequence). V lost 3 bases, J lost 9 bases, and 21 bases lay in between. This CDR3 is 15 amino acids long.

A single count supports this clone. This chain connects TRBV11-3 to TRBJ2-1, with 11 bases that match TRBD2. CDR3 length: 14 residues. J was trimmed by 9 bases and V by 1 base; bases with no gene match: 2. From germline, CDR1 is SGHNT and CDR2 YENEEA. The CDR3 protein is CASSLVTSGSEQFF. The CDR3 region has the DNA TGTGCCAGCAGCTTAGTAACTAGCGGGAGTGAGCAGTTCTTC. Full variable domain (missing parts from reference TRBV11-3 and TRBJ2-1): EAGVVQSPRYKIIEKKQPVAFWCNPISGHNTLYWYLQNLGQGPELLIRYENEEAVDDSQLPKDRFSAERLKGVDSTLKIQPAELGDSAVYLCASSLVTSGSEQFFGPGTRLTVL.

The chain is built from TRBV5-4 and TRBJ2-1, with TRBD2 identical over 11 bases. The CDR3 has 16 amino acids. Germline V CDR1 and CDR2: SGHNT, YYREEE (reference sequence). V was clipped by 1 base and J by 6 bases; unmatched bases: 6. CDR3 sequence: CASSLSSGGVTNEQFF. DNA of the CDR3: TGTGCCAGCAGCTTGAGTAGCGGGGGGGTAACCAATGAGCAGTTCTTC.

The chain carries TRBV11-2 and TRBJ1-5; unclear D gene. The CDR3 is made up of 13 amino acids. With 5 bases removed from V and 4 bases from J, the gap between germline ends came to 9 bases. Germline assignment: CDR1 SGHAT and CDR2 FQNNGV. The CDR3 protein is CASSPHTNQPQHF. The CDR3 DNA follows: TGTGCCAGCAGCCCCCACACGAATCAGCCCCAGCATTTT.

The CDR3 region is CASSYQGAVDTQYF. The CDR3 DNA follows: TGTGCCAGCAGTTATCAGGGGGCCGTAGATACGCAGTATTTT. This rearrangement joins TRBV6-5 to TRBJ2-3; 8 bases agree with TRBD1. There are 14 residues in the CDR3. Trimming at V came to 3 bases and at J to 5 bases, leaving 4 bases not matched to a gene. The germline gives CDR1 MNHEY, CDR2 SVGAGI.

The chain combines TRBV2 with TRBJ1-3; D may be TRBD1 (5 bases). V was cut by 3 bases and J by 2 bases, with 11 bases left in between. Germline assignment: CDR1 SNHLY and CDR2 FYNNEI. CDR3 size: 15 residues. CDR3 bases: TGTGCCAGCAGTGATTGGACAAACGCTGGAAACACCATATATTTT. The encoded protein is CASSDWTNAGNTIYF.

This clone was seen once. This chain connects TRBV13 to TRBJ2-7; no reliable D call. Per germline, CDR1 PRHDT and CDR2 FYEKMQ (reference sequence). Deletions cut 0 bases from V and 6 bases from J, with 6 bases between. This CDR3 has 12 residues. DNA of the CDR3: TGTGCCAGCAGCTTAGGGTATGGCGAGCAGTACTTC. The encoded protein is CASSLGYGEQYF.